This T cell receptor (beta chain) was documented in a study of blood T cell repertoires in COVID-19. Study details: The United States, Italy and Spain were the sources of the acute and convalescent COVID-19 samples. The cDNA or gDNA used as material had been derived from T cells, B-cell-depleted T cells, or PBMCs.

Original analysis: Nucleated cell counts were estimated from reference gene primer amplification. Sequencing used immunoSEQ multiplex PCR; TCRdb keeps in-frame clones, though not all of them. The V and J calls and clone size are taken from that table; D and trimming were inferred from the DNA. Of approximately 120,000 clones in the sample, roughly 75% were seen once. V was cut by 2 bases and J by 3 bases, with 15 bases left in between. This CDR3 contains 16 residues. CDR1 and CDR2 from the germline V gene are MNHEY and SVGEGT. This rearrangement joins TRBV6-2 or TRBV6-3 to TRBJ2-3; no reliable D call. The clonotype comes from a human donor in a cohort sampled during active or convalescent COVID-19. Sequencing input: peripheral blood. CDR3 loop: CASSYLLLTGTDTQYF. As DNA, the CDR3 is TGTGCCAGCAGTTACCTTCTATTGACCGGGACAGATACGCAGTATTTT.